This TCR beta chain was captured in a study of T cell responses to AZD1222 COVID-19 vaccine. General study findings and limits: No day 14 peak samples; only post-peak repertoires were characterized. At 160-218 and 743-854, vaccine-associated CD4 TCRs were dominant, and they spanned spike. Only a handful of AZD1222 recipients, five to seven in all, had baseline seropositivity.

About this clone: The antigen remains undetermined.

TCRdb keeps only in-frame clones here, not all; method: immunoSEQ multiplex PCR. This table has roughly 180,000 clones, roughly 91% appearing once. From germline, CDR1 is MNHEY and CDR2 SVGAGI. The length of the CDR3 is 12 residues. V lost 7 bases, J lost 5 bases, and 11 bases lay in between. The chain uses TRBV6-5 and TRBJ1-1; no definite D call. This material consisted of peripheral blood, taken 28 days after the second dose of the MenACWY control vaccine. The TCR sequence derives from an adult who received the MenACWY meningococcal vaccine as a control. CDR3 sequence: CASKDLGTEAFF. In nucleotides, the CDR3 is TGTGCCAGCAAGGACCTAGGAACTGAAGCTTTCTTT.